This TCR beta chain was profiled in a study of blood T cell dynamics during melanoma immunotherapy. Germline V gives CDR1 MNHEY, CDR2 SMNVEV (reference sequence). There are 15 residues in the CDR3. V lost 7 bases and J lost 3, with 16 bases in between. Clones were read by immunoSEQ multiplex PCR, and TCRdb kept only the in-frame ones, dropping some. The data show approximately 15,000 clones, approximately 87% seen once. Noted time point: pre-treatment baseline. At 12 weeks after first infusion, RECIST 1.1 defined response for most patients. The specimen comprised blood, sampled from a patient treated with checkpoint blockade. This receptor was obtained from a human donor with melanoma. V and J are TRBV27 and TRBJ2-1, with a tentative D call TRBD2 (6 bases). In DNA form, the CDR3 reads TGTGCCAGCACCAAAGGGGACTCCAGCTACAATGAGCAGTTCTTC. Translated, it gives CASTKGDSSYNEQFF.